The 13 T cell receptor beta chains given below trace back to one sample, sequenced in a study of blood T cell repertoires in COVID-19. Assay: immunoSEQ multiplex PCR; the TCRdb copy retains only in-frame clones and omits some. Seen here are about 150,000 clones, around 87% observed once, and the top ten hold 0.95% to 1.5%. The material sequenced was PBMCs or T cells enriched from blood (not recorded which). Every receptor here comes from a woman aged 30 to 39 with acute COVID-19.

The CDR3 sequence is CATSDPGHYGYTF. The DNA for the CDR3 is TGTGCCACCAGTGATCCCGGTCACTATGGCTACACCTTC. V usage is TRBV24-1 and J usage is TRBJ1-2; D is uncertain. Germline V gene data show CDR1 as KGHDR and CDR2 as SFDVKD. Trimming removed 3 bases from V and 3 bases from J, with 7 bases in between. The CDR3 has 13 amino acids.

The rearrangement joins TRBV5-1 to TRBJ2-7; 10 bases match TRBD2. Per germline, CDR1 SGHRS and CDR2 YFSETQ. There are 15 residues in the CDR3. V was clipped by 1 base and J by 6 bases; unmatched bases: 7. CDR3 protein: CASSLFLAGEGEQYF. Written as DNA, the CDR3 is TGCGCCAGCAGCTTGTTCCTAGCGGGAGAAGGCGAGCAGTACTTC.

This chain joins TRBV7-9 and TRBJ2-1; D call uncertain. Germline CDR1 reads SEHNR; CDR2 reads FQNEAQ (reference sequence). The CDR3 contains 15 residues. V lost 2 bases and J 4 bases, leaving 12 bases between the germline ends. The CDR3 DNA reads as TGTGCCAGCAGCTTACAGTCGAGACAATACAATGAGCAGTTCTTC. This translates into CASSLQSRQYNEQFF.

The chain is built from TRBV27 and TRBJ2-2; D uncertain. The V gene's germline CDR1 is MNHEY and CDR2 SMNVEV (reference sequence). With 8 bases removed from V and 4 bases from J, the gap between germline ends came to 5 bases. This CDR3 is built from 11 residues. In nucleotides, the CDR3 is TGTGCCAGCCACGGCACCGGGGAGCTGTTTTTT. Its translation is CASHGTGELFF.

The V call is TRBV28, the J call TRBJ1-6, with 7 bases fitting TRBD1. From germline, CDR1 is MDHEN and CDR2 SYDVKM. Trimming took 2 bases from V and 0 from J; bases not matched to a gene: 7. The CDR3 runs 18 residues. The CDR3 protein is CASSLLQTGSSYNSPLHF. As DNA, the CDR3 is TGTGCCAGCAGTTTACTCCAGACAGGGAGCTCCTATAATTCACCCCTCCACTTT.

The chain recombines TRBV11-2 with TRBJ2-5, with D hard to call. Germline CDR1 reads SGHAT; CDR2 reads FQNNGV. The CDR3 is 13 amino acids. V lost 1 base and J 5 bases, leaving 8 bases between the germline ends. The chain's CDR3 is CASSLGARETQYF. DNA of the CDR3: TGTGCCAGCAGCTTAGGGGCCCGGGAGACCCAGTACTTC.

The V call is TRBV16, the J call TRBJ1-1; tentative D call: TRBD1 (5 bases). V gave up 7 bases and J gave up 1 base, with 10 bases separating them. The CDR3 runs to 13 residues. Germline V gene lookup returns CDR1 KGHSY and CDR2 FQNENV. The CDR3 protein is CASTPGGNTEAFF. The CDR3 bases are TGTGCCAGCACCCCCGGGGGGAACACTGAAGCTTTCTTT.

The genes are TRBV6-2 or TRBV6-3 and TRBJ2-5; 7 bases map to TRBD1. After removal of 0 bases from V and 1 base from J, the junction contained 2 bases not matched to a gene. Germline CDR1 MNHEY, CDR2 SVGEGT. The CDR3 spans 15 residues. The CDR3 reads CASSYSGTVQETQYF. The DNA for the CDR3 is TGTGCCAGCAGTTACTCGGGGACAGTCCAAGAGACCCAGTACTTC.

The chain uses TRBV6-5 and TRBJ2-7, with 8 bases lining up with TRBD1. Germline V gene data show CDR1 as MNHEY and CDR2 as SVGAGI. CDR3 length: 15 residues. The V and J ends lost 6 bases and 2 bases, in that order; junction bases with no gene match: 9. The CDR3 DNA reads TGTGCCAGCAGCAAACCGGGACAGGTCGCCTACGAGCAGTACTTC. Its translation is CASSKPGQVAYEQYF.

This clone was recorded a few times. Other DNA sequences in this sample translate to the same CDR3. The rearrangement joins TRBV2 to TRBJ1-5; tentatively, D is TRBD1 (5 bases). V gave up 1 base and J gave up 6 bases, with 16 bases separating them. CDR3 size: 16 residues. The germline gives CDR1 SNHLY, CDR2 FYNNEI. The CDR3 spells CASSEEAGIGGQPQHF. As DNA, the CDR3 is TGTGCCAGCAGTGAAGAGGCAGGGATTGGCGGTCAGCCCCAGCATTTT. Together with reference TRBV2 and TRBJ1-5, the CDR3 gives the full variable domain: EPEVTQTPSHQVTQMGQEVILRCVPISNHLYFYWYRQILGQKVEFLVSFYNNEISEKSEIFDDQFSVERPDGSNFTLKIRSTKLEDSAMYFCASSEEAGIGGQPQHFGDGTRLSIL.

In nucleotides, the CDR3 is TGTGCCAGCAGTGGGGGACAGAACAATGAGCAGTTCTTC. Protein sequence: CASSGGQNNEQFF. The chain joins TRBV2 to TRBJ2-1; 7 bases are a match to TRBD1. V was pared by 4 bases and J by 5 bases, with 2 bases of the junction left unmatched. From germline, CDR1 is SNHLY and CDR2 FYNNEI. The CDR3 loop spans 13 amino acids.

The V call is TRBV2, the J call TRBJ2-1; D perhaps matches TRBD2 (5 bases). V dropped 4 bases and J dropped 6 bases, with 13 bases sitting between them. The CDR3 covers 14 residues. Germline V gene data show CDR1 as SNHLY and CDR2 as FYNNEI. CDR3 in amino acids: CASSVSSRTNEQFF. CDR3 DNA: TGTGCCAGCAGTGTATCTAGCAGAACCAATGAGCAGTTCTTC.

The DNA of the CDR3 is TGTGCCAGCAGTGTCTCGGTATTCTATGAGCAGTTCTTC. As protein: CASSVSVFYEQFF. V usage is TRBV27 and J usage is TRBJ2-1, with D uncertain. The CDR3 extends over 13 amino acids. Trimming removed 5 bases from V and 8 bases from J, with 13 bases in between. Germline CDR1 MNHEY, CDR2 SMNVEV (reference sequence).